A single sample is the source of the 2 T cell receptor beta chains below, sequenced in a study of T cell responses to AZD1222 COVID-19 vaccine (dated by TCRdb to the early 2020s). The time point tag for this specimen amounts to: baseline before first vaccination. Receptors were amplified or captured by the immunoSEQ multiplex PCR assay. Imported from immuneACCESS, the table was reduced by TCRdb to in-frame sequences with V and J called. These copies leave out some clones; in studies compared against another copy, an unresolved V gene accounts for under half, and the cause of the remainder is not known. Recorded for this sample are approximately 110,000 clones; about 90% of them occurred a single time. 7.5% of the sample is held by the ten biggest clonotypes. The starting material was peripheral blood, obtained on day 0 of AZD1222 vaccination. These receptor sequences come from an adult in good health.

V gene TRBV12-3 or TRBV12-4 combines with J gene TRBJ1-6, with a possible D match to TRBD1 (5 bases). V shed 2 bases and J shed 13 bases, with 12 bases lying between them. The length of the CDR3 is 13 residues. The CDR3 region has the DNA TGTGCCAGCAGTTTATTGAGGACAAGTCCCCTCCACTTT. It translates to CASSLLRTSPLHF.

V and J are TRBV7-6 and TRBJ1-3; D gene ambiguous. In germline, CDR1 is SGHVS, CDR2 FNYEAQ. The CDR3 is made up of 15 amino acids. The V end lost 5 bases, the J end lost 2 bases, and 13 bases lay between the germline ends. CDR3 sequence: CASSHGYVPGNTIYF. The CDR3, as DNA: TGTGCCAGCAGCCACGGTTATGTACCTGGAAACACCATATATTTT.